These 17 T cell receptor beta chains were all obtained from the same sample, sequenced in a study of T cell clonality in common variable immunodeficiency (dated by TCRdb to 2014 to 2015). No antigens are known for them. The library was produced with the immunoSEQ multiplex PCR assay. This is the immuneACCESS table as TCRdb keeps it, with only in-frame sequences that have V and J called. A part of the clones is gone; compared with another copy, unresolved V genes explain less than half, and the rest is unexplained. Across this sample, approximately 29,000 clones were tabulated and none appeared just once. Of the sample, 2.5% to 3.5% is held by the ten largest clones. Here is what the overall study found, with its caveats: CVID TCRbeta sequences were reported to have fewer deletions and N-nucleotide insertions and to lack highly modified clones with 13 or more V deletions.

Sequencing was carried out using peripheral blood mononuclear cells. These TCRs come from a human donor with common variable immunodeficiency.

Ten or more counts support this clone. The read ends 3 residues early relative to the CDR3; the germline J gene fills the gap. The J gene is TRBJ1-2, the V gene TRBV19; 8 nucleotides align to TRBD1. Germline V CDR1 and CDR2: LNHDA, SQIVND (reference sequence). This CDR3 region has 14 residues. J lost 6 bases, V lost 6 bases, and 9 bases had no gene match. Incomplete CDR3 DNA: TGTGCCAGTAGCGACAGGGGTTGGGCCGATGGC. Protein product: CASSDRGWADG. The CDR3 as a whole reads CASSDRGWADGYTF.

About this clone itself: Sequencing ends 3 residues short of the CDR3 end; the germline J gene provides the rest. The chain links TRBV7-2 to TRBJ2-7; 8 bases match TRBD2. Germline values: CDR1 SGHTA, CDR2 FQGNSA. The CDR3 spans 15 residues. J gave up 2 bases and V 0 bases, and 3 bases lay outside the gene matches. The part of the CDR3 DNA that was read is TGTGCCAGCAGCTTAGCCGATAGCGGGACCTACGAG. Amino acid sequence: CASSLADSGTYE. The entire CDR3 reads CASSLADSGTYEQYF.

This clone has a handful of counts. The missing CDR3 end, 3 residues past where the read stops, is filled in from the germline J gene. The V and J genes are TRBV7-8 and TRBJ1-5, with D perhaps matching TRBD1 (5 bases). The CDR3 contains 14 residues. Germline V gene lookup returns CDR1 SGHVS and CDR2 FQNEAQ. V lost 3 bases to trimming and J lost 3 bases, with 9 bases between them. Here the CDR3 reads CASSFWGDNQPQHF. CDR3 DNA, as far as it was read: TGTGCCAGCAGCTTTTGGGGGGACAATCAGCCC.

This clone was seen a few times. Coverage ceases 3 residues before the CDR3 finishes, and the germline J gene fills in the end. Other DNA sequences in this sample translate to the same CDR3. The chain combines TRBV19 with TRBJ1-1; D is unresolved. The CDR3 covers 17 residues. CDR1 LNHDA and CDR2 SQIVND come from the germline V gene (reference sequence). Trimming pared 0 bases from V and 0 bases from J, leaving 14 bases between. CDR3 bases read: TGTGCCAGTAGTATAGATCCACAGAACCGCATGAACACTGAA. Protein product: CASSIDPQNRMNTE. The entire CDR3 sequence reads CASSIDPQNRMNTEAFF.

There are many counts of this clone. The CDR3 end falls 3 residues outside the read, so it is completed with the germline J gene. The chain couples TRBV19 to TRBJ2-1, with D perhaps matching TRBD1 (5 bases). From germline, CDR1 is LNHDA and CDR2 SQIVND (reference sequence). Trimming took off 4 bases at V and 5 bases at J, with 15 bases between the two ends. The CDR3 consists of 15 residues. The CDR3 here is CASSNGVGVNNEQFF. The part of the CDR3 DNA that was read is TGTGCCAGTAGTAATGGGGTAGGGGTTAACAATGAG.

This clone was detected a few times. The read falls 3 residues short of the CDR3 end, and the missing part is taken from the germline J gene. The chain has TRBV7-9 and TRBJ1-5, with D unclear. V lost 5 bases, J lost 9 bases, and 8 bases lay in between. Germline-derived CDR1 and CDR2 are SEHNR and FQNEAQ (reference sequence). The CDR3 covers 11 residues. CDR3: CASSLKGPQHF. The covered CDR3 bases are TGTGCCAGCAGCCTCAAGGGGCCC.

This clone has just a few counts. The CDR3 end lies 3 residues beyond the end of the read and is filled in from the germline J gene. The chain joins TRBV30 to TRBJ1-2; D not resolved. CDR1 is GTSNPN and CDR2 is SVGIG in the germline V gene (reference sequence). The CDR3 sequence is 12 residues long. Between the trimmed V and J ends, which lost 1 base and 5 bases, there was a span of 8 bases. The CDR3 spells CAWSEWPYGYTF. CDR3 DNA (partial): TGTGCCTGGAGTGAATGGCCGTATGGC.

This clone showed up many times. Coverage ceases 3 residues before the CDR3 finishes, and the germline J gene fills in the end. The gene calls are TRBV20-1 and TRBJ2-3, with 7 bases lining up with TRBD2. Germline loops: CDR1 DFQATT, CDR2 SNEGSKA (reference sequence). The CDR3 has 16 amino acids. Trimming took 0 bases from V and 4 from J; bases not matched to a gene: 10. CDR3 bases read: TGCAGTGCTAGAGATAGGAGGACTAGTAGGGCAGATACG. Encoded protein: CSARDRRTSRADT. The complete CDR3 reads CSARDRRTSRADTQYF.

On this clone itself: The missing CDR3 end, 3 residues past where the read stops, is filled in from the germline J gene. V gene TRBV2 combines with J gene TRBJ2-1; the match to TRBD2 covers 11 bases. The CDR3 covers 16 residues. Germline assignment: CDR1 SNHLY and CDR2 FYNNEI. The ends lost 0 bases at V and 9 bases at J; junction bases unmatched: 7. CDR3 DNA, as far as it was read: TGTGCCAGCAGTGAAGCGCTTCTTAGCGGGGGGGGTGAG. This gives the protein CASSEALLSGGGE. The CDR3 in its entirety is CASSEALLSGGGEQFF.

Turning to this clone: The missing CDR3 end, 3 residues past where the read stops, is filled in from the germline J gene. The chain recombines TRBV20-1 with TRBJ2-7, with TRBD1 matching 9 bases. In germline, CDR1 is DFQATT, CDR2 SNEGSKA (reference sequence). The CDR3 totals 13 residues. V lost 6 bases, J lost 2 bases, and 5 bases stayed unmatched. CDR3 protein: CSAHRDRAYEQYF. The CDR3 DNA, read in part, is TGCAGTGCCCACCGGGACAGGGCCTACGAG.

This clone is medium-sized (0.01 to 0.1%) by share. The CDR3 end falls 3 residues outside the read, so it is completed with the germline J gene. This chain connects TRBV5-1 to TRBJ2-5; maybe TRBD1 (8 bases). CDR1 and CDR2 (germline): SGHRS, YFSETQ. This CDR3 contains 15 residues. V lost 2 bases and J 5 bases, leaving 16 bases between the germline ends. This chain's CDR3 is CASSLRTGGGETQYF. The sequenced CDR3 bases are TGCGCCAGCAGCTTAAGAACAGGGGGAGGGGAGACC.

Remarks on this clone: Coverage ceases 3 residues before the CDR3 finishes, and the germline J gene fills in the end. This chain links TRBV19 with TRBJ2-7; 8 nucleotides agree with TRBD1. In germline, CDR1 is LNHDA, CDR2 SQIVND (reference sequence). Trimming cost V 3 bases and J 4 bases; bases outside gene matches: 5. The CDR3 has 14 residues. The DNA read from the CDR3 is TGTGCCAGTAGTATCCAGGGGGCGCGGTACGAG. Translating gives CASSIQGARYE. The whole CDR3 sequence is CASSIQGARYEQYF.

This clone has at least ten counts. The read comes to an end 3 residues before the CDR3 does, leaving the germline J gene to fill in the end. The gene calls are TRBV7-3 and TRBJ2-6, with 7 bases aligning to TRBD2. This CDR3 has 18 residues. Germline V gene sequence: CDR1 SGHTA, CDR2 FQGTGA. After removal of 5 bases from V and 4 bases from J, the junction contained 14 bases not matched to a gene. The sequenced part of the CDR3 DNA is TGTGCCAGCAGCACACCTCCAGGGAGGGGAGTCGGGGCCAACGTC. Protein: CASSTPPGRGVGANV. In full, the CDR3 reads CASSTPPGRGVGANVLTF. Drawing the rest from reference TRBV7-3 and TRBJ2-6, the complete variable domain is GAGVSQTPSNKVTEKGKYVELRCDPISGHTALYWYRQSLGQGPEFLIYFQGTGAADDSGLPNDRFFAVRPEGSVSTLKIQRTERGDSAVYLCASSTPPGRGVGANVLTFGAGSRLTVL.

Notes on this clone: The CDR3 goes on 3 residues after the read ends, and that part is filled in from the germline J gene. This chain links TRBV7-9 with TRBJ2-2, with 7 bases identical to TRBD1. The trim removed 4 bases at V and 5 bases at J, leaving 7 bases unmatched. The CDR3 totals 15 residues. Germline V gene sequence: CDR1 SEHNR, CDR2 FQNEAQ (reference sequence). CDR3 residues: CASSSPGGRTGELFF. CDR3 DNA (partial): TGTGCCAGCAGCTCTCCAGGGGGAAGGACCGGGGAG.

In this sample, this clone turned up a few times. The CDR3 end lies 3 residues beyond the end of the read and is filled in from the germline J gene. V and J are TRBV2 and TRBJ2-3, with 8 bases matching TRBD1. CDR3 size: 19 residues. J was trimmed by 3 bases and V by 1 base; bases with no gene match: 15. Germline V CDR1 and CDR2: SNHLY, FYNNEI. CDR3 bases read: TGTGCCAGCAGTGAAGATTTTCTTCCCGGACAGGGTACAACAGATACG. The encoded protein is CASSEDFLPGQGTTDT. The full CDR3 reads CASSEDFLPGQGTTDTQYF.

This clone was found a few times. The read stops 3 residues short of the end of the CDR3; the missing end is completed from the germline J gene. V gene TRBV5-1 combines with J gene TRBJ2-1; 7 bases are shared with TRBD1. J gave up 4 bases and V 4 bases, and 14 bases lay outside the gene matches. CDR1 is SGHRS and CDR2 is YFSETQ in the germline V gene. The CDR3 consists of 17 residues. Incomplete CDR3 DNA: TGCGCCAGCAGCACAATTCTAGGCCGGGACAGTTACAATGAG. Amino acid sequence: CASSTILGRDSYNE. The CDR3 in its entirety is CASSTILGRDSYNEQFF.

To note about this clone: Sequencing ends 3 residues short of the CDR3 end; the germline J gene provides the rest. The chain is built from TRBV5-5 and TRBJ1-5; tentatively, D is TRBD1 (5 bases). V lost 1 base and J lost 1, with 6 bases in between. This CDR3 contains 14 residues. Germline assignment: CDR1 SGHKS and CDR2 YYEKEE (reference sequence). The sequenced CDR3 bases are TGTGCCAGCAGCTTGCGGGGGAGCAATCAGCCC. This gives the protein CASSLRGSNQP. The entire CDR3 protein is CASSLRGSNQPQHF.